This T cell receptor beta chain was recovered during a study of shared clonotypes between healthy human individuals (dated by TCRdb to the early 2020s). A note on the overall study: Three men and two women, aged 18 to 49 years, made up the cohort. Different laboratories and diverse techniques were used to prepare libraries and sequence TCR repertoires, to increase sequencing depth and limit assay-specific biases. Per donor, leukapheresis produced somewhere between about 0.94 and 8.9 billion PBMCs. To estimate repertoire size and how much clonotype sharing occurs between individuals, the study deeply sequenced the blood TCR repertoires of several healthy adults. For each donor, CD4 naive and CD4 memory were each run on three plates, CD8 naive on two plates, and CD8 memory on one plate.

Using the deep immunoSEQ assay, multiplex PCR amplified TCR CDR3 regions from genomic DNA. Extracted genomic DNA from each cell subset was spread evenly across all wells of several immunoSEQ 96-well plates, with each plate serving as a replicate. For sorted subsets, each replicate PCR was loaded with 200 ng genomic DNA, equivalent to approximately 27,000 T cell genomes. The purified libraries were quantified using a Qubit 3.0 fluorometer, sized with a Bioanalyzer 2100, and then quantified again using the KAPA Library Quantification kit. A separate single-read 150-cycle Illumina NextSeq 550 flow cell was used to sequence each immunoSEQ 96-well plate. As for the authors' bioinformatics: Because the immunoSEQ output included only junctional sequences and no quality scores, the filtering could not be the same as the filtering used for full-length reads. Sequences were annotated with PyIR, a Python wrapper for IgBLAST v1.9, using IMGT germline references to assign V/J genes and CDR3. Any read was removed if the V/J assignment was weak (E-value above 1e-6), the CDR3 was missing, or the read contained stop codons, out-of-frame junctions, or ambiguous translated residues. V3J clonotypes were defined by identical inferred V gene, J gene, and CDR3 amino acid sequence. To compute the percentage overlap between repertoires, the number of shared unique clonotypes was divided by the size of the smaller repertoire. Richness of each repertoire was evaluated using RTK rarefaction, the Chao1 estimator, and Recon v2.1 estimates of unobserved clonotypes. OLGA was used to compute generation probabilities for all TCRbeta clonotypes that the gDNA method yielded from a handful of donors. TCRdb limited this immuneACCESS table to in-frame rearrangements with V and J called. A share of clones is missing; checked studies link under half to unresolved V genes, and the rest is unexplained. From that table come the V and J calls and clone size; the DNA was used to work out D and trimming. Present in this sample are 1,500,000 or so clones, approximately 98.5% of which were seen just once. The ten largest clones represent about 0.4% of the sample.

On the study overall, not on this receptor specifically: Higher generation probabilities were observed for clonotypes shared by all four sorted-subset donors than for non-shared clonotypes. Rarefaction of sorted-subset datasets indicated incomplete sequencing despite the large sequencing depth. Across a handful of donors, approximately 4.6% of naive CD4, approximately 3.6% of naive CD8, about 2.3% of memory CD4, and approximately 0.4% of memory CD8 clonotypes were shared. Sampling was limited to blood, and TCR repertoires in tissue likely differ from TCR repertoires in blood. Naive subsets generally had larger estimated clonotype richness than memory subsets. The genetic and exposure-history diversity represented was limited by the small number of donors. Pairwise subsampling indicated that sequencing depth was expected to affect the degree of clonotype sharing among donors.

About this clone: Its antigen remains undetermined. No base-level quality is on record; no much larger clone is a single base apart.

Healthy HIV-negative adults with no recently reported acute infections or vaccinations were included as donors. Every donor was a Caucasian adult residing in Nashville, Tennessee, USA. CD4+ T cells were enriched through magnetic negative selection, after which naive cells were positively selected on CD45RA and the remaining negative fraction served as the memory subset. Blood was obtained by leukapheresis, after which PBMCs were separated by Ficoll-Histopaque density gradient centrifugation and cryopreserved in liquid nitrogen vapor phase. Analytical flow cytometry was used to check the purity and quantity of each magnetically sorted T cell population. Genomic DNA was isolated from every sorted fraction and measured by UV absorbance on a Nanodrop 2000c. V is pared back by 1 base and J by 5 bases, with 14 bases lying between the germline termini. The germline V gene gives CDR1 as SGHDN and CDR2 as FVKESK. From the cysteine up to the phenylalanine, the CDR3 has a length of 15 residues. The sequence is cut down to CDR3 DNA, 45 bases in frame from base 1.

This TCR derives from a man aged 25 to 40 in good health. Source material: naive CD4+ T cells sorted from blood. The cell subset or site tag for this specimen amounts to: CD45RA+ positively selected. The chain was built from TRBV14 and TRBJ2-5; the D segment cannot be called with confidence. DNA sequence: TGTGCCAGCAGCCAAGGAAGGGTTTTGTTGGAGACCCAGTACTTC. The resulting protein is CASSQGRVLLETQYF.